This T cell receptor (beta chain) derives from a study of cytomegalovirus exposure and HLA in healthy donors. Whole-study context: Earlier findings included approximately 120 million unique TCR beta sequences obtained from about 180 million T cells. Study observations and caveats: An ancestry cluster, one associated with Asian ancestry, reportedly showed fewer N-insertions than the approximately 650-donor mean in a later analysis. TCR beta sequences reportedly predicted most subjects' HLA-A and HLA-B alleles accurately.

This CDR3 is 12 amino acids long. The V end was cut by 1 base, the J end by 6 bases, with 7 bases between. The germline V gene encodes CDR1 SGHDN and CDR2 FVKESK. Use of 60 Vbeta and 13 Jbeta primers characterized the PCR. The table came from immunoSEQ multiplex PCR; TCRdb's copy has only in-frame clones and leaves some out. Of some 180,000 clones in the sample, around 80% were seen once. With regard to this clone: Its antigen is unknown.

The sequenced material came from PBMCs. The receptor comes from a girl aged 5-17 years in good health and CMV-seropositive. The chain has TRBV14 and TRBJ2-7; D remains unclear. CDR3 nucleotide sequence: TGTGCCAGCAGCCAAGTGGCGGTCGAGCAGTACTTC. It codes for CASSQVAVEQYF.